A single TCR beta chain is shown here with its context. Through a sample-barcoded 5' primer and a J-beta primer mix, a second PCR was run for 7 to 11 cycles. Each cDNA molecule carried a tag from a template-switch adaptor that contained 12 random nucleotides. TCRdb called the 5' RACE reads again in MiXCR, with one record for every CDR3 protein. The sample shows about 1,500,000 distinct CDR3 sequences, approximately 38% of them seen only once. These data belong to a study of blood T cells in healthy people across ages. The CDR3 has 13 amino acids. The TCR originated in a woman between 18 and 30 years old in good health. The sample comprised blood. The rearrangement uses TRBV21-1 and TRBJ2-3. TRBV21-1 is a pseudogene locus. CDR3 DNA sequence: TGTGCCAGCAGCAATCTCCTAGGAGATACGCAGTATTTT. Translated, it gives CASSNLLGDTQYF.